This T cell receptor (beta chain) was sequenced during a study of CD8 T cells in ankylosing spondylitis. Germline V gene data show CDR1 as MNHEY and CDR2 as SVGAGI. The V and J ends lost 4 bases and 5 bases respectively, with 12 bases between them. This CDR3 has 13 amino acids. Findings and caveats of the study: Some motif variants had been reported before (in reactive arthritis synovial fluid and blood). About 8 highly homologous variants made up a TCR beta motif that seemed to typify ankylosing spondylitis blood. From matched ankylosing spondylitis synovial fluid, disease-linked clones were reportedly recovered at significantly enriched levels.

Researchers built TCR beta libraries using quantitative 5'-RACE with molecular barcodes. TCRdb re-called the 5' RACE reads with MiXCR, one entry per CDR3 protein. Found here are just over 300,000 distinct CDR3 sequences, more than 20% of them singletons; the top ten hold roughly 3.6%. On this clonotype: Antigen specificity is unknown.

V is TRBV6-5 and J is TRBJ2-7; D gene uncertain. The source of this sequence is a female donor with ankylosing spondylitis or in good health (not recorded which). The specimen sequenced was blood, either unsorted or a sorted T cell fraction (not recorded which). The CDR3 here is CASSLWGRHEQYF. Written as DNA, the CDR3 is TGTGCCAGCAGTTTATGGGGAAGGCACGAGCAGTACTTC.